One sample yielded the 27 T cell receptor beta chains listed below, sequenced in a study of shared clonotypes between healthy human individuals. Libraries were prepared by immunoSEQ multiplex PCR; TCRdb keeps only in-frame clonotypes and omits some of them. The sample comprises millions of clones, 85% to 95% of which are singletons, and around 0.13% rests with the top ten. Sequenced material: naive CD4+ T cells sorted from blood. Subset here: CD45RA+ positively selected. These receptors all come from a young man in good health.

The chain is built from TRBV4-1 and TRBJ1-2; D is unresolved. Trimming pared 4 bases from V and 2 bases from J, leaving 14 bases between. In germline, CDR1 is MGHRA, CDR2 YSYEKL. This CDR3 region has 15 residues. The CDR3 region has the DNA TGCGCCAGCAGCCCTACCTTCGGGGAGAACTATGGCTACACCTTC. It translates to CASSPTFGENYGYTF.

V is TRBV6-5 and J is TRBJ2-3, with D unclear. V lost 6 bases, J lost 3 bases, and 16 bases lay in between. The CDR3 covers 15 residues. Germline lookup yields CDR1 MNHEY and CDR2 SVGAGI. CDR3 amino acids: CASSRHRGLTDTQYF. CDR3 bases: TGTGCCAGCAGCCGCCACAGAGGCTTAACAGATACGCAGTATTTT.

The chain carries TRBV5-8 and TRBJ2-5; tentative D call: TRBD1 (6 bases). The CDR3 is 15 residues long. The germline gives CDR1 SGHTS, CDR2 YDEGEE. Deletions cut 3 bases from V and 2 bases from J, with 14 bases between. CDR3 protein: CASSSGEWSQETQYF. Here the CDR3 DNA reads TGTGCCAGCAGCTCAGGGGAGTGGTCGCAAGAGACCCAGTACTTC.

The chain carries TRBV6-1 and TRBJ1-3; no clear D gene. CDR1 is MNHNS and CDR2 is SASEGT in the germline V gene. This CDR3 spans 14 amino acids. Trimming left V 5 bases short and J 0 bases short, with 8 bases between. CDR3 nucleotide sequence: TGTGCCAGCAGTCTAACGTTCTCTGGAAACACCATATATTTT. Amino acid sequence: CASSLTFSGNTIYF.

V gene TRBV2 combines with J gene TRBJ2-2; TRBD1 matches at 8 bases. V was pared by 8 bases and J by 5 bases, with 7 bases of the junction left unmatched. The CDR3 covers 14 residues. Per the germline V gene, CDR1 is SNHLY and CDR2 is FYNNEI. CDR3 protein: CASGTGLGTGELFF. For the CDR3, the DNA is TGTGCCAGCGGGACAGGTCTCGGGACCGGGGAGCTGTTTTTT.

This chain joins TRBV5-1 and TRBJ1-5; D ambiguous. V shed 0 bases and J shed 7 bases, with 11 bases lying between them. The V gene's germline CDR1 is SGHRS and CDR2 YFSETQ. The CDR3 sequence is 14 residues long. The CDR3 DNA follows: TGCGCCAGCAGCTTGGACTGGGAAGGACAGCCCCAGCATTTT. Translation: CASSLDWEGQPQHF. The whole variable domain, filled in from reference TRBV5-1 and TRBJ1-5, reads KAGVTQTPRYLIKTRGQQVTLSCSPISGHRSVSWYQQTPGQGLQFLFEYFSETQRNKGNFPGRFSGRQFSNSRSEMNVSTLELGDSALYLCASSLDWEGQPQHFGDGTRLSIL.

This chain joins TRBV4-1 and TRBJ1-5, with D possibly TRBD1 on 5 matching bases. The germline gives CDR1 MGHRA, CDR2 YSYEKL. CDR3 length equals 15 residues. The V gene lost 0 bases and the J gene lost 2 bases, with 8 bases spanning the gap. CDR3 loop: CASSQDRDGNQPQHF. The DNA for the CDR3 is TGCGCCAGCAGCCAAGACAGGGACGGCAATCAGCCCCAGCATTTT.

The CDR3 bases are TGTGCCAGCAGCTTTACTTCGATCGGCGAGCAGTACTTC. It codes for CASSFTSIGEQYF. The chain employs TRBV5-4 and TRBJ2-7; D not resolved. The V and J ends lost 2 bases and 6 bases respectively, with 12 bases between them. Germline V CDR1 and CDR2: SGHNT, YYREEE (reference sequence). The CDR3 is 13 amino acids.

The chain joins TRBV5-1 to TRBJ1-6, with D possibly matching TRBD1 (5 bases). The CDR3 spans 14 residues. V lost 2 bases and J 14 bases, leaving 17 bases between the germline ends. In germline, CDR1 is SGHRS, CDR2 YFSETQ. DNA for the CDR3: TGCGCCAGCAGCTTCATGGAGGGACTTTCGGCCCTCCACTTT. It translates to CASSFMEGLSALHF.

V usage is TRBV10-3 and J usage is TRBJ2-5; D is unresolved. There are 14 residues in the CDR3. The V and J ends lost 0 bases and 4 bases respectively, with 9 bases between them. Germline V gene data show CDR1 as ENHRY and CDR2 as SYGVKD. This CDR3 reads CAISESRTIETQYF. The DNA of the CDR3 is TGTGCCATCAGTGAGTCGAGGACCATAGAGACCCAGTACTTC.

The rearrangement uses TRBV19 and TRBJ1-1; 8 bases fit TRBD1. V lost 3 bases and J lost 6; bases outside the gene matches: 12. CDR1 is LNHDA and CDR2 is SQIVND in the germline V gene (reference sequence). The CDR3 totals 16 residues. The CDR3 bases are TGTGCCAGTAGTATTCGGCCGGGGACAGGAAGAGCTGAAGCTTTCTTT. Translation: CASSIRPGTGRAEAFF. The whole variable domain, remainder taken from reference TRBV19 and TRBJ1-1, is DGGITQSPKYLFRKEGQNVTLSCEQNLNHDAMYWYRQDPGQGLRLIYYSQIVNDFQKGDIAEGYSVSREKKESFPLTVTSAQKNPTAFYLCASSIRPGTGRAEAFFGQGTRLTVV.

This clone has only a few counts. The rearrangement uses TRBV4-1 and TRBJ2-7; D is perhaps TRBD2 (5 bases). V lost 0 bases to trimming and J lost 2 bases, with 20 bases between them. From germline, CDR1 is MGHRA and CDR2 YSYEKL. The CDR3 runs to 18 residues. The CDR3 nucleotides read TGCGCCAGCAGCCAAGAGTCGGAAAGGGAGTTTAAAACCTACGAGCAGTACTTC. This translates into CASSQESEREFKTYEQYF.

J is TRBJ2-3 and V is TRBV13; D might be TRBD2 (6 bases). The CDR3 has 16 residues. With 5 bases removed from V and 2 bases from J, the gap between germline ends came to 17 bases. CDR1 PRHDT and CDR2 FYEKMQ come from the germline V gene (reference sequence). The CDR3 coding sequence is TGTGCCAGCAGCCCGCGACGGGAGATGCTCACAGATACGCAGTATTTT. As protein: CASSPRREMLTDTQYF.

The chain uses TRBV7-8 and TRBJ1-5, with a weak D call TRBD1 (5 bases). The germline gives CDR1 SGHVS, CDR2 FQNEAQ. V was clipped by 10 bases and J by 1 base, with 26 bases between them. This CDR3 is 18 amino acids long. The CDR3 here is CATTGERRLLGSNQPQHF. The DNA of the CDR3 is TGTGCCACCACGGGGGAACGTCGTCTCCTAGGGAGCAATCAGCCCCAGCATTTT.

V gene TRBV6-1 combines with J gene TRBJ2-7; no firm D call. Germline V gene lookup returns CDR1 MNHNS and CDR2 SASEGT. V was pared by 8 bases and J by 0 bases, with 11 bases between. The CDR3 has 13 amino acids. CDR3 DNA: TGTGCCAGCCCTGGCGATAACTCCTACGAGCAGTACTTC. Its protein is CASPGDNSYEQYF.

The chain uses TRBV19 and TRBJ2-3, with D possibly being TRBD1 (5 bases). The CDR3 contains 16 residues. CDR1 LNHDA and CDR2 SQIVND come from the germline V gene (reference sequence). Trimming shortened V by 6 bases and J by 0 bases, and 16 bases separated the two germline ends. The CDR3 sequence is CASSILGAASTDTQYF. CDR3 bases: TGTGCCAGTAGCATCCTTGGGGCGGCTAGCACAGATACGCAGTATTTT. The whole variable domain, filled in from reference TRBV19 and TRBJ2-3, reads DGGITQSPKYLFRKEGQNVTLSCEQNLNHDAMYWYRQDPGQGLRLIYYSQIVNDFQKGDIAEGYSVSREKKESFPLTVTSAQKNPTAFYLCASSILGAASTDTQYFGPGTRLTVL.

The chain couples TRBV28 to TRBJ2-5, with 7 bases matching TRBD1. The DNA end is a closer match to TRBJ2-7, so the J assignment may be wrong. The germline CDR1 and CDR2 sequences are MDHEN and SYDVKM. CDR3 size: 14 residues. CDR3: CASSTPGQTYEQYF. The CDR3 region has the DNA TGTGCCAGCAGTACTCCGGGACAGACCTACGAGCAGTACTTC.

The chain carries TRBV21-1 and TRBJ2-7; TRBD2 reflects the table's D call only, with no check against the DNA. TRBV21-1 is deemed a pseudogene. This CDR3 contains 14 residues. The CDR3: CASSNGGKMDEQYF. The CDR3 coding sequence is TGTGCCAGCAGCAACGGGGGAAAAATGGACGAGCAGTACTTC.

The V call is TRBV9, the J call TRBJ2-1; D tentatively fits TRBD1 or TRBD2 (5 bases each). The CDR3 extends over 14 amino acids. Between the trimmed V and J ends, which lost 0 bases and 8 bases, there was a span of 12 bases. CDR1 is SGDLS, CDR2 YYNGEE, per germline. The CDR3: CASSVDTGLDEQFF. The CDR3 DNA sequence: TGTGCCAGCAGCGTAGATACAGGACTCGATGAGCAGTTCTTC.

This chain joins TRBV10-3 and TRBJ1-3, with unresolved D. The CDR3 is 14 residues long. V was trimmed by 7 bases and J by 0 bases, leaving 10 bases between them. Germline V lookup: CDR1 ENHRY, CDR2 SYGVKD. CDR3 in DNA: TGTGCCATCACCCTATCCAACTCTGGAAACACCATATATTTT. Its translation is CAITLSNSGNTIYF.

With regard to this clone: This specimen includes other DNA sequences encoding the same CDR3. This chain uses TRBV30 with TRBJ2-1, with D perhaps given as TRBD1 or TRBD2 (5 bases each). With 5 bases removed from V and 4 bases from J, the gap between germline ends came to 15 bases. CDR3 size: 14 residues. Germline-derived CDR1 and CDR2 are GTSNPN and SVGIG (reference sequence). The CDR3 is CAWSRGTSYNEQFF. CDR3 nucleotide sequence: TGTGCCTGGTCTCGAGGGACCTCTTACAATGAGCAGTTCTTC.

The V call is TRBV28, the J call TRBJ1-6; D gene unclear. CDR3 length equals 13 residues. V was trimmed by 5 bases and J by 8 bases, leaving 10 bases between them. Germline lookup yields CDR1 MDHEN and CDR2 SYDVKM. The CDR3: CASSLPLDSPLHF. CDR3 sequence (DNA): TGTGCCAGCAGTCTCCCCCTTGATTCACCCCTCCACTTT.

The CDR3 DNA reads TGTGCCAGCAGTTTAAACTCTGGAAACACCATATATTTT. Encoded protein: CASSLNSGNTIYF. The chain combines TRBV28 with TRBJ1-3, with D uncertain. The germline V gene encodes CDR1 MDHEN and CDR2 SYDVKM. The CDR3 covers 13 residues. Trimming shortened V by 2 bases and J by 0 bases, and 2 bases separated the two germline ends. The whole variable domain, remainder taken from reference TRBV28 and TRBJ1-3, is DVKVTQSSRYLVKRTGEKVFLECVQDMDHENMFWYRQDPGLGLRLIYFSYDVKMKEKGDIPEGYSVSREKKERFSLILESASTNQTSMYLCASSLNSGNTIYFGEGSWLTVV.

This chain connects TRBV4-1 to TRBJ1-5; 10 bases map to TRBD1. V lost 0 bases to trimming and J lost 6 bases; unmatched junction nucleotides: 5. CDR1 MGHRA and CDR2 YSYEKL come from the germline V gene. The CDR3 is 16 residues long. The CDR3 DNA reads as TGCGCCAGCAGCCAAGACGCGGACAGGGGGGGTCAGCCCCAGCATTTT. It specifies CASSQDADRGGQPQHF.

The V gene is TRBV5-1, the J gene TRBJ1-1; 7 bases map to TRBD1. This CDR3 spans 14 amino acids. V gave up 4 bases and J gave up 10 bases; unmatched junction bases: 13. From germline, CDR1 is SGHRS and CDR2 YFSETQ. DNA for the CDR3: TGCGCCAGCAGCCCAGGGGGGTCTGGGGGTGCAGCTTTCTTT. It specifies CASSPGGSGGAAFF.

The chain recombines TRBV5-1 with TRBJ1-2; D gene uncertain. Trimming pared 0 bases from V and 2 bases from J, leaving 20 bases between. Germline V gene lookup returns CDR1 SGHRS and CDR2 YFSETQ. This CDR3 has 18 residues. The CDR3 nucleotides read TGCGCCAGCAGCTTGGGGTCCCATCCCCAGAACTGGAACTATGGCTACACCTTC. Its translation: CASSLGSHPQNWNYGYTF.

This chain connects TRBV19 to TRBJ1-5; D remains ambiguous. V dropped 9 bases and J dropped 5 bases, with 14 bases sitting between them. The CDR3 covers 13 residues. Germline V gene data show CDR1 as LNHDA and CDR2 as SQIVND (reference sequence). The CDR3 protein is CARRWSPHQPQHF. The CDR3 region has the DNA TGTGCCAGACGGTGGAGTCCCCATCAGCCCCAGCATTTT. Variable domain in full (rest from reference TRBV19 and TRBJ1-5): DGGITQSPKYLFRKEGQNVTLSCEQNLNHDAMYWYRQDPGQGLRLIYYSQIVNDFQKGDIAEGYSVSREKKESFPLTVTSAQKNPTAFYLCARRWSPHQPQHFGDGTRLSIL.